This TCR beta chain appears in the sequencing data of a study of OX40 agonist ivuxolimab in advanced cancers. Concerning the study at large: The costimulatory receptor OX40 (CD134) was targeted by ivuxolimab, a fully human IgG2 agonistic monoclonal antibody. Of the approximately 54 dose-escalation patients, hepatocellular carcinoma was present in approximately 20, melanoma in around 15, renal cell carcinoma in 9 and head and neck cancer in 9. The dose-escalation cohort was approximately 83% male with a mean age of about 58 years, ranging from roughly 20 to 85. The paper covers the monotherapy dose-escalation part of the phase I ivuxolimab trial, which included N of about 50 patients. The purpose of peripheral TCRbeta sequencing was to test whether ivuxolimab changed TCR sequence diversity and led to clonal T-cell expansion. Patients were allowed to have had prior anti-PD-1, anti-PD-L1 or anti-CTLA-4 therapy, and about 40% of the dose-escalation patients had been treated with checkpoint inhibitors. Intravenous ivuxolimab was administered to patients every 2 weeks at six dose levels: 0.01, 0.1, 0.3, 1.5, 3 and 10 mg/kg. Partial responses occurred in three dose-escalation patients, of whom one had hepatocellular carcinoma and two had cutaneous melanoma. Paper-wide results and their limitations: Which antigens the clonally expanded peripheral T cells were specific for was not determined. Low levels of normalized T-cell clonal expansion were also seen in some patients who did not respond. After ivuxolimab, CD8+ T cells had more expanded clones than CD4+ T cells on average. In the 0.1-3.0 mg/kg groups, partial responders were among the patients with the lowest normalized peripheral clonal expansion, particularly in CD8+ T cells. At doses from 0.1 to 3.0 mg/kg, clonal expansion was seen in both CD4+ and CD8+ blood T cells between baseline and week 6.

As encoded in the germline V gene, CDR1 is SGHRS while CDR2 is YFSETQ. The CDR3, cysteine through phenylalanine, is 13 amino acids long. The entry retains the CDR3 DNA only, 39 bases that are in frame from base 1. The V and J ends are trimmed by 5 bases and 2 bases, leaving 11 bases between them. Genomic DNA was extracted from sorted cells for sequencing of the TCRbeta CDR3 region. TCRbeta CDR3 regions were sequenced using the immunoSEQ Assay. This immuneACCESS table, as held by TCRdb, lists in-frame sequences with V and J called but not all clones. Of the missing ones, under half trace to an unresolved V gene in checked studies; the others have no known cause. In this sample the table shows 81,000 or so clones, more than 75% of which occur a single time. Clones ranked in the top ten supply roughly 0.44% of the sample. This clone was found a few times. Its antigen target is currently unknown. Per-base qualities were not stored, and no clone one base away is much larger.

The trial excluded patients who had a history of autoimmune disease or were on systemic immunosuppression. Peripheral blood for TCR sequencing was drawn from every dose cohort at baseline, at cycle 4 day 1 and at cycle 7 day 1. The samples were taken from a phase I, first-in-human, multicenter, open-label dose-escalation trial of ivuxolimab. Adults with locally advanced or metastatic melanoma, renal cell, hepatocellular, or head and neck squamous cell carcinoma were enrolled in the trial. Before TCR sequencing, CD4+ T cells and CD8+ T cells from peripheral blood were sorted into separate populations.

Sequenced material: CD4+ or CD8+ T cells sorted from blood, taken in a trial of the OX40 agonist ivuxolimab. This receptor was identified in an adult with an advanced solid tumor such as melanoma, head and neck, liver or kidney cancer. The chain uses TRBV5-1 and TRBJ2-7; a weak D assignment points to TRBD1 (6 bases agree). The sequence in DNA is TGCGCCAGCAGTCACGGACAGACCTACGAGCAGTACTTC. Its protein product is CASSHGQTYEQYF.